The 15 T cell receptor beta chains below all came from one sample that was sequenced in a study of blood T cell repertoires in COVID-19. Here immunoSEQ multiplex PCR was the method, and the copy in TCRdb shows in-frame clones only, minus some. The sample lists a few hundred thousand clones; about 83% were seen once. Sequencing was done on a sample of PBMCs or T cells enriched from blood (not recorded which). The receptors stem from a woman in her forties who had recovered from COVID-19.

In its sample, this clone was seen a few times. This sequence joins TRBV30 and TRBJ2-2; D may be TRBD1 (6 bases). CDR1 is GTSNPN and CDR2 is SVGIG in the germline V gene (reference sequence). The length of the CDR3 is 15 residues. Trimming removed 0 bases at V and 3 bases at J, with 11 bases between. DNA of the CDR3: TGTGCCTGGAGTGTCAAACAGGGCCACACCGGGGAGCTGTTTTTT. The encoded protein is CAWSVKQGHTGELFF.

The rearrangement joins TRBV30 to TRBJ2-1; no clear D gene. The CDR3 has 12 amino acids. Germline assignment: CDR1 GTSNPN and CDR2 SVGIG (reference sequence). Deletions cut 1 base from V and 2 bases from J, with 3 bases between. Here the CDR3 DNA reads TGTGCCTGGAGTGCTACCTACAATGAGCAGTTCTTC. It encodes CAWSATYNEQFF.

The chain uses TRBV10-3 and TRBJ2-1, with D maybe TRBD2 (6 bases). CDR3 length: 12 residues. Trimming removed 6 bases from V and 10 bases from J, with 13 bases in between. Germline V gene lookup returns CDR1 ENHRY and CDR2 SYGVKD. CDR3 protein: CAISLGGWEQFF. The CDR3 DNA reads as TGTGCCATCAGCCTGGGGGGATGGGAGCAGTTCTTC.

The V gene is TRBV12-5, the J gene TRBJ2-3; 11 positions agree with TRBD2. V was pared by 0 bases and J by 2 bases, with 7 bases of the junction left unmatched. CDR1 is LGHNT, CDR2 FRNRAP, per germline. The CDR3 extends over 18 amino acids. The CDR3 sequence: CASGLVQGLADFTDTQYF. As DNA, the CDR3 is TGTGCTAGTGGTTTGGTACAGGGACTAGCGGATTTCACAGATACGCAGTATTTT.

The chain couples TRBV12-3 or TRBV12-4 to TRBJ1-3; D is undetermined. This CDR3 region has 12 residues. Deletions cut 8 bases from V and 0 bases from J, with 5 bases between. The chain's CDR3 is CASEGSGNTIYF. CDR3 nucleotides: TGTGCCAGCGAGGGCTCTGGAAACACCATATATTTT.

CDR3 in DNA: TGTGCCAGCATGAAAGAACTAACCTCTGGGGCCAACGTCCTGACTTTC. As protein: CASMKELTSGANVLTF. This chain uses TRBV27 with TRBJ2-6; the D is unclear. Germline-derived CDR1 and CDR2 are MNHEY and SMNVEV (reference sequence). V shed 7 bases and J shed 0 bases, with 13 bases lying between them. CDR3 length: 16 amino acids.

The chain links TRBV11-2 to TRBJ2-1; 7 positions match TRBD2. With V trimmed by 1 base and J by 9 bases, 12 bases remained unmatched. Germline V gene lookup returns CDR1 SGHAT and CDR2 FQNNGV. This CDR3 has 16 residues. The CDR3 DNA is TGTGCCAGCAGCTTAGTTTGGTCGGGAGGCTCTGTTGAGCAGTTCTTC. Translated: CASSLVWSGGSVEQFF.

CDR3 sequence reads: CAWSVREKLFF. The CDR3 DNA follows: TGTGCCTGGAGTGTCCGGGAAAAACTGTTTTTT. The V call is TRBV30, the J call TRBJ1-4; D gene ambiguous. The CDR3 loop spans 11 amino acids. Germline loops: CDR1 GTSNPN, CDR2 SVGIG (reference sequence). With 0 bases removed from V and 8 bases from J, the gap between germline ends came to 4 bases.

The rearrangement joins TRBV9 to TRBJ2-1; D ambiguous. Between the trimmed V and J ends, which lost 2 bases and 8 bases, there was a span of 17 bases. Per the germline V gene, CDR1 is SGDLS and CDR2 is YYNGEE. CDR3 size: 15 residues. The CDR3 reads CASSVAPVQADEQFF. CDR3 DNA: TGTGCCAGCAGCGTGGCCCCGGTCCAGGCCGATGAGCAGTTCTTC.

CDR3 bases: TGTGCCAGCAGTCGCCGGGACTACGGTATGGGCGAGTACTTC. Its translation is CASSRRDYGMGEYF. This chain connects TRBV5-6 to TRBJ2-7, with 7 nucleotides matching TRBD2. Germline assignment: CDR1 SGHDT and CDR2 YYEEEE. Unmatched junction bases numbered 16, after V lost 5 bases and J lost 11 bases. CDR3 length: 14 residues.

V gene TRBV6-5 combines with J gene TRBJ1-2, with 7 bases fitting TRBD1. CDR1 is MNHEY, CDR2 SVGAGI, per germline. The CDR3 length is 12 residues. J lost 4 bases, V lost 7 bases, and 3 bases had no gene match. Written as DNA, the CDR3 is TGTGCCAGCACCCCAGGGGGCTATGGCTACACCTTC. Protein: CASTPGGYGYTF.

The gene calls are TRBV5-1 and TRBJ2-5; no clear D. The germline gives CDR1 SGHRS, CDR2 YFSETQ. The CDR3 extends over 14 amino acids. Trimming took 4 bases from V and 0 from J, leaving 10 bases between them. CDR3 bases: TGCGCCAGCAGCCCGCCGGTTTACCAAGAGACCCAGTACTTC. This gives the protein CASSPPVYQETQYF.

The chain joins TRBV10-3 to TRBJ1-4; 8 nucleotides match TRBD1. The V segment lost 6 bases and the J segment 6 bases; nucleotides outside the gene matches: 9. The CDR3 spans 15 residues. Per the germline V gene, CDR1 is ENHRY and CDR2 is SYGVKD. CDR3 sequence reads: CAISPTGGQDEKLFF. CDR3 nucleotide sequence: TGTGCCATCAGCCCTACAGGGGGGCAGGATGAAAAACTGTTTTTT.

This sequence joins TRBV6-6 and TRBJ2-7; 10 bases map to TRBD1. In germline, CDR1 is MNHNY, CDR2 SVGAGI (reference sequence). CDR3 length: 15 residues. With V trimmed by 7 bases and J by 7 bases, 13 bases remained unmatched. In nucleotides, the CDR3 is TGTGCCAGCACCAACCGACAGGGGGCAGGGGGGGAGCAGTACTTC. Encoded protein: CASTNRQGAGGEQYF.

This clone was picked up a small number of times. The rearrangement joins TRBV6-2 or TRBV6-3 to TRBJ2-7; D is undetermined. Germline V CDR1 and CDR2: MNHEY, SVGEGT. V lost 4 bases, J lost 4 bases, and 5 bases lay in between. This CDR3 comprises 11 residues. The CDR3 spells CASSSLYEQYV. CDR3 sequence (DNA): TGTGCCAGCAGTTCCCTATACGAGCAGTACGTC.